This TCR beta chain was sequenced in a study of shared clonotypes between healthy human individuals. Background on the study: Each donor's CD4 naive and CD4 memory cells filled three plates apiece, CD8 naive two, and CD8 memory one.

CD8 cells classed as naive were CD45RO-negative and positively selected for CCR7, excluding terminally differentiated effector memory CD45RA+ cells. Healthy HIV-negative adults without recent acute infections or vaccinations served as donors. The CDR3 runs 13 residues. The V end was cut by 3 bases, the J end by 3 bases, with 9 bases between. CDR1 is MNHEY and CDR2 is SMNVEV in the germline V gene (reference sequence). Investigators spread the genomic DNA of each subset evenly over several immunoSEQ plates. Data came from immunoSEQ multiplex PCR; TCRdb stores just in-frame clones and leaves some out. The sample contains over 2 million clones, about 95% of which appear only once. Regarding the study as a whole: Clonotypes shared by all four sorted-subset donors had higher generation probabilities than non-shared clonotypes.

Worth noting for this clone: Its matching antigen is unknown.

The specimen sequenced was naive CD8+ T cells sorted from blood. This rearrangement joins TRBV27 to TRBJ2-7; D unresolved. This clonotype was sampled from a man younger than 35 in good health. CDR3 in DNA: TGTGCCAGCAGTTTGAGGACGTACTACGAGCAGTACTTC. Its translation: CASSLRTYYEQYF.